A selection of T cell receptor beta chains follows, all from one sample in a study of T cell changes during pregnancy in multiple sclerosis. Clones were sequenced by immunoSEQ multiplex PCR, and TCRdb holds only the in-frame ones, with some missing. The sample holds about 99,000 clones, roughly 92% seen once. Sequencing used peripheral blood, obtained after pregnancy. The receptors originated from a female donor with multiple sclerosis, enrolled in a pregnancy study. Each CDR3 is given with its conserved first and last residue. D genes are given only for firm matches. Size tells how often a clone was seen (once, few, many) or the class of an expanded clone, and some rows leave it out.

CASSRGGRNIQYF | TGTGCCAGCAGCCGGGGAGGGAGAAACATTCAGTACTTC | 13 | NA | TRBJ2-4 | TRBD2 | TRBV5-4
CAWSVGRDYGYTF | TGTGCCTGGAGTGTGGGCAGGGACTATGGCTACACCTTC | 13 | few | TRBJ1-2 | NA | TRBV30
CASRLAAQNTEAFF | TGTGCCAGCAGATTAGCCGCTCAGAACACTGAAGCTTTCTTT | 14 | few | TRBJ1-1 | NA | TRBV2
CASSPGLAGLSSYEQYF | TGCGCCAGCAGCCCTGGACTAGCGGGCCTGAGCTCCTACGAGCAGTACTTC | 17 | NA | TRBJ2-7 | TRBD2 | TRBV5-1
CASRQTGSTDTQYF | TGTGCCAGCAGGCAAACAGGGAGCACAGATACGCAGTATTTT | 14 | NA | TRBJ2-3 | NA | TRBV6-5
CASSDRLSGVYNEQFF | TGTGCCAGCAGCGACCGACTATCGGGAGTATACAATGAGCAGTTCTTC | 16 | NA | TRBJ2-1 | NA | TRBV11-2
CASSPRLTEPTEAFF | TGTGCCAGCAGTCCCCGCCTAACAGAGCCCACTGAAGCTTTCTTT | 15 | NA | TRBJ1-1 | NA | TRBV27
CASSWGVSGEQYF | TGCGCCAGCAGCTGGGGGGTAAGTGGCGAGCAGTACTTC | 13 | NA | TRBJ2-7 | NA | TRBV5-1
CASTQIPSRDREKAPYEQYF | TGTGCCAGCACCCAAATTCCGTCCCGGGACAGGGAAAAAGCCCCCTACGAGCAGTACTTC | 20 | once | TRBJ2-7 | TRBD1 | TRBV28
CASSLQGPVLLYEQYF | TGTGCCAGCAGCTTACAGGGGCCGGTCCTCCTTTACGAGCAGTACTTC | 16 | NA | TRBJ2-7 | TRBD1 | TRBV5-6
CASSGSQGRSSYEQYF | TGTGCCAGCAGTGGTTCTCAGGGTCGGAGCTCCTACGAGCAGTACTTC | 16 | NA | TRBJ2-7 | NA | TRBV25-1
CASSKGRTGDLNEQFF | TGTGCCAGCAGCAAAGGAAGGACAGGGGACCTCAATGAGCAGTTCTTC | 16 | once | TRBJ2-1 | NA | TRBV21-1
CASSLTGRTEAFF | TGTGCCAGTAGTCTGACAGGGCGGACTGAAGCTTTCTTT | 13 | once | TRBJ1-1 | TRBD1 | TRBV19
CASSIADYEQYF | TGTGCCAGTAGTATAGCAGATTACGAGCAGTACTTC | 12 | NA | TRBJ2-7 | NA | TRBV19
CASSYSRYSYNEQFF | TGTGCCAGCAGTTACTCGAGATACTCCTACAATGAGCAGTTCTTC | 15 | NA | TRBJ2-1 | NA | TRBV6-5
CASSLGQGGLAEQYF | TGTGCCAGCAGCTTGGGACAGGGCGGTCTGGCCGAGCAGTACTTC | 15 | NA | TRBJ2-7 | TRBD1 | TRBV5-4
CASSPGGGPQHF | TGTGCCAGCAGCCCAGGGGGAGGGCCCCAGCATTTT | 12 | NA | TRBJ1-5 | TRBD1 | TRBV7-9
CASSFSRRSSSYNEQFF | TGCGCCAGCAGCTTTTCCCGCCGGAGTTCGTCTTACAATGAGCAGTTCTTC | 17 | NA | TRBJ2-1 | NA | TRBV5-1
CASSIGGQGVLVVQYF | TGTGCCAGTAGTATAGGCGGACAGGGGGTTCTAGTGGTTCAGTACTTC | 16 | NA | TRBJ2-4 | TRBD1 | TRBV19
CSVGTSGPLYEQYF | TGCAGCGTTGGGACTAGCGGGCCGCTCTACGAGCAGTACTTC | 14 | once | TRBJ2-7 | TRBD2 | TRBV29-1
CASSPWRPPGTSRETQYF | TGTGCCAGCAGCCCGTGGCGGCCCCCCGGGACTAGTCGGGAGACCCAGTACTTC | 18 | NA | TRBJ2-5 | TRBD2 | TRBV11-1
CASSSGSRGQGYEQYF | TGCGCCAGCAGCTCGGGCTCGCGCGGACAGGGCTACGAGCAGTACTTC | 16 | NA | TRBJ2-7 | TRBD1 | TRBV5-1
CASSQDSGGNGELFF | TGTGCCAGCAGCCAAGATTCGGGGGGAAACGGGGAGCTGTTTTTT | 15 | NA | TRBJ2-2 | TRBD2 | TRBV4-2
CASSLGHGVEQYF | TGTGCCAGCAGCTTAGGTCACGGAGTCGAGCAGTACTTC | 13 | once | TRBJ2-7 | NA | TRBV7-3
CASSLVFREETQYF | TGTGCCAGCAGCTTAGTCTTCCGGGAGGAGACCCAGTACTTC | 14 | NA | TRBJ2-5 | NA | TRBV7-2
CASSTGDRPFYGYTF | TGCGCCAGCAGTACGGGGGACCGACCCTTCTATGGCTACACCTTC | 15 | NA | TRBJ1-2 | NA | TRBV5-1
CASSSRTRGLSNYGYTF | TGTGCCAGCAGCTCTCGGACAAGGGGCCTCTCTAACTATGGCTACACCTTC | 17 | NA | TRBJ1-2 | NA | TRBV7-2
CASSLEPGLAGAYEQYF | TGTGCCAGCAGTTTAGAGCCGGGACTAGCGGGAGCCTACGAGCAGTACTTC | 17 | NA | TRBJ2-7 | TRBD2 | TRBV28
CASSVGRAGGIYNEQFF | TGTGCCAGCAGCGTGGGGAGGGCGGGAGGGATCTACAATGAGCAGTTCTTC | 17 | NA | TRBJ2-1 | TRBD2 | TRBV9
CATGGGVSYEQYF | TGTGCAACCGGGGGGGGAGTGAGCTACGAGCAGTACTTC | 13 | NA | TRBJ2-7 | TRBD2 | TRBV28
CASSESWAPSNQPQHF | TGTGCCAGCAGTGAAAGTTGGGCACCTAGCAATCAGCCCCAGCATTTT | 16 | NA | TRBJ1-5 | NA | TRBV6-1
CASSQLGLRPDTQYF | TGCGCCAGCAGCCAACTCGGACTGCGCCCAGATACGCAGTATTTT | 15 | NA | TRBJ2-3 | NA | TRBV4-1
CASRAQGASGNTIYF | TGTGCCAGCAGGGCACAGGGGGCGTCTGGAAACACCATATATTTT | 15 | NA | TRBJ1-3 | TRBD1 | TRBV6-1
CASSSGQEGPNEKLFF | TGTGCCAGCAGCTCAGGACAGGAGGGCCCGAATGAAAAACTGTTTTTT | 16 | NA | TRBJ1-4 | TRBD1 | TRBV7-9
CASSSTSGRFLSSYEQYF | TGCGCCAGCAGCTCAACCAGCGGGAGGTTTCTCAGCTCCTACGAGCAGTACTTC | 18 | NA | TRBJ2-7 | TRBD2 | TRBV5-1
CAWRMGLGLTDTQYF | TGTGCCTGGAGGATGGGACTTGGGCTTACAGATACGCAGTATTTT | 15 | NA | TRBJ2-3 | NA | TRBV30
CASSIVGDIQPQHF | TGTGCCAGTAGTATAGTCGGGGACATCCAGCCCCAGCATTTT | 14 | NA | TRBJ1-5 | NA | TRBV19
CASALATSSYEQYF | TGTGCCAGCGCTCTAGCGACGAGCTCCTACGAGCAGTACTTC | 14 | NA | TRBJ2-7 | NA | TRBV13
CASRSLRQGDEQYF | TGTGCCAGTAGAAGCTTACGACAGGGGGACGAGCAGTACTTC | 14 | once | TRBJ2-7 | TRBD1 | TRBV19
CAWRAGQGLREQYF | TGTGCCTGGAGGGCAGGACAGGGGTTAAGGGAGCAGTACTTC | 14 | NA | TRBJ2-7 | TRBD1 | TRBV30
CAVGRGVTPTYEQYF | TGTGCCGTAGGTCGGGGGGTCACCCCCACCTACGAGCAGTACTTC | 15 | NA | TRBJ2-7 | TRBD2 | TRBV6-5
CASSDSSAGELFF | TGTGCCAGCAGTGACTCGTCAGCCGGGGAGCTGTTTTTT | 13 | once | TRBJ2-2 | NA | TRBV6-4
CASLTSNGQPQHF | TGTGCCAGCTTAACCTCGAACGGGCAGCCCCAGCATTTT | 13 | NA | TRBJ1-5 | NA | TRBV28
CASSLEGQQSYEQYF | TGTGCCAGCAGCTTAGAGGGACAACAATCCTACGAGCAGTACTTC | 15 | NA | TRBJ2-7 | NA | TRBV7-8
CASSMGQGEGYTF | TGTGCCAGTAGTATGGGGCAGGGGGAAGGCTACACCTTC | 13 | NA | TRBJ1-2 | TRBD1 | TRBV19
CASSLGGGKSSYEQYF | TGCGCCAGCAGCTTGGGTGGCGGGAAATCCTCCTACGAGCAGTACTTC | 16 | once | TRBJ2-7 | NA | TRBV5-1
CASSTQENYEQYF | TGTGCCAGTAGTACACAGGAAAACTACGAGCAGTACTTC | 13 | NA | TRBJ2-7 | NA | TRBV19
CASSPTAEAYNEQFF | TGTGCCAGCAGCCCGACAGCCGAGGCGTACAATGAGCAGTTCTTC | 15 | NA | TRBJ2-1 | NA | TRBV5-4
CATTAGPSTEAFF | TGTGCCACCACTGCAGGGCCCTCCACTGAAGCTTTCTTT | 13 | once | TRBJ1-1 | NA | TRBV15
CASSGSTGIFTDTQYF | TGCGCCAGCAGCGGTAGCACAGGGATTTTCACAGATACGCAGTATTTT | 16 | once | TRBJ2-3 | NA | TRBV5-1
CASSRPGMNYEQYF | TGTGCCAGTAGTCGCCCCGGGATGAACTACGAGCAGTACTTC | 14 | NA | TRBJ2-7 | NA | TRBV19
CASMSLTGPQHF | TGTGCCAGTATGAGTTTGACAGGGCCACAGCATTTT | 12 | NA | TRBJ1-5 | TRBD1 | TRBV19
CASSPRNGGENYGYTF | TGCGCCAGCAGCCCTAGGAATGGGGGCGAAAACTATGGCTACACCTTC | 16 | NA | TRBJ1-2 | NA | TRBV5-1
CASSLVGTGGLEQFF | TGTGCCAGCAGCTTAGTTGGGACAGGGGGCCTTGAGCAGTTCTTC | 15 | NA | TRBJ2-1 | TRBD1 | TRBV11-2